The present TCR beta chain was sequenced within a study of cytomegalovirus exposure and HLA in healthy donors. 13 Jbeta primers and 60 Vbeta primers were used for the PCR. Profiling relied on immunoSEQ multiplex PCR, and the TCRdb table lists in-frame clones only, not all of them. The data contain about 160,000 clones, about 80% of them singletons. The TCR comes from a man aged 25-45 years in good health and CMV-seronegative. Material: PBMCs.

The CDR3 DNA reads TGTGCCAGCAGCCCAACCGGGACTAGCGACTACGAGCAGTACTTC. Its translation: CASSPTGTSDYEQYF. The chain combines TRBV9 with TRBJ2-7; 10 bases line up with TRBD2. The V gene's germline CDR1 is SGDLS and CDR2 YYNGEE. This CDR3 contains 15 residues. Unmatched junction bases numbered 7, after V lost 4 bases and J lost 3 bases.